The 2 T cell receptor beta chains below all came from one sample that was sequenced in a study of human T cells and chemical hapten exposure. Specified time point: pre-sensitization, week 0. Treatment given: therapeutic diphenylcyclopropenone sensitization with weekly scalp DPC. TCRdb called the RACE reads again in MiXCR, with one record for every CDR3 protein. Of 62,000 or so distinct CDR3 sequences in the sample, approximately 9.9% were seen once. Sequencing used whole blood, obtained in connection with sensitization to the hapten diphenylcyclopropenone (DPC). These receptors were taken from a woman in her 50s with alopecia areata. Some clones in this sample may be carry-over from other donors' samples.

The table lists this clonotype with a few counts. One end of the junction fails to match germline, which may point to a read error. V is TRBV29-1 and J is TRBJ1-2, with D perhaps TRBD1 (6 bases). The CDR3 contains 12 residues. The germline CDR1 and CDR2 sequences are SQVTM and ANQGSEA. The CDR3 region has the DNA TGCAGCGTTGTGGGGGGCCGGGCGCCCGAACTCTTC. It encodes CSVVGGRAPELF.

Ten or more counts support this clonotype. The chain has TRBV29-1 and TRBJ2-1, with D perhaps TRBD1 or TRBD2 (5 bases each). Germline CDR1 SQVTM, CDR2 ANQGSEA. The CDR3 contains 13 residues. V lost 3 bases and J lost 9, with 15 bases in between. The CDR3 here is CSVEPGSKAEQFF. The CDR3 nucleotides read TGCAGCGTTGAGCCAGGGAGTAAGGCTGAGCAGTTCTTC.